Sequencing of this T cell receptor (beta chain) was carried out in a study of cytomegalovirus exposure and HLA in healthy donors. Germline V gene sequence: CDR1 LNHDA, CDR2 SQIVND (reference sequence). This CDR3 comprises 14 residues. Between the trimmed V and J ends, which lost 6 bases and 4 bases, there was a span of 15 bases. The donors were in the roughly 120-subject validation cohort, distinct from the approximately 730-subject first cohort. Sequencing was performed with immunoSEQ multiplex PCR; in TCRdb, only in-frame clones are kept and a portion is missing. The repertoire consists of 150,000 to 200,000 clones, with approximately 90% occurring once and the leading ten covering around 3%.

Sequencing was done on a sample of PBMCs. This clonotype originated in a man aged 18-30 years in good health and CMV-seronegative. The gene calls are TRBV19 and TRBJ1-1; the D is unclear. CDR3 protein: CASRRELMSTEAFF. In DNA, the CDR3 is TGTGCCAGTAGAAGGGAGTTGATGTCCACTGAAGCTTTCTTT. Drawing the rest from reference TRBV19 and TRBJ1-1, the complete variable domain is DGGITQSPKYLFRKEGQNVTLSCEQNLNHDAMYWYRQDPGQGLRLIYYSQIVNDFQKGDIAEGYSVSREKKESFPLTVTSAQKNPTAFYLCASRRELMSTEAFFGQGTRLTVV.